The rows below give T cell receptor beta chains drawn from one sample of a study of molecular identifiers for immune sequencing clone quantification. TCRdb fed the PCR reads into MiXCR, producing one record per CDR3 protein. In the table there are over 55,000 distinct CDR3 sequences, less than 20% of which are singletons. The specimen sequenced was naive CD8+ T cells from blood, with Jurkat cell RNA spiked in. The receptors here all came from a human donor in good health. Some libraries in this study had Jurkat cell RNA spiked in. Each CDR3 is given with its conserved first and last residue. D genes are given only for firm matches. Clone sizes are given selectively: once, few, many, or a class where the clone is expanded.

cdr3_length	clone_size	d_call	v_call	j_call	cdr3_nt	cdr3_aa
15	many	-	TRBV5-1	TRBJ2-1	TGCGCCAGCAGCTTGGTTCTAGCCCCCCACAATGAGCAGTTCTTC	CASSLVLAPHNEQFF
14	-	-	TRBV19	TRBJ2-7	TGTGCCAGTACCGCCGGGGACCTAGGGAGCGAGCAGTACTTC	CASTAGDLGSEQYF
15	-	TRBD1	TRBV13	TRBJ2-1	TGTGCCAGCAGCCTAACCGGGACAGGGGCCAATGAGCAGTTCTTC	CASSLTGTGANEQFF
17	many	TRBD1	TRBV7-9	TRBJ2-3	TGTGCCAGCAGCCCTCCCGAGGACAGGGGGCTAGCAGATACGCAGTATTTT	CASSPPEDRGLADTQYF
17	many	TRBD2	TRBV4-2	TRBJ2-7	TGTGCCAGCAGCCAAGTGGTAGCGGGACTAACGGGTGGGGAGCAGTACTTC	CASSQVVAGLTGGEQYF
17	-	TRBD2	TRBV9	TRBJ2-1	TGTGCCAGCAGCGTAGTCCCCGGGAGGGCCGGGACCAATGAGCAGTTCTTC	CASSVVPGRAGTNEQFF
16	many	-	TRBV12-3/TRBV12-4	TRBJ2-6	TGTGCCAGCACCCTAATGGGACTCTCTGGGGCCAACGTCCTGACTTTC	CASTLMGLSGANVLTF
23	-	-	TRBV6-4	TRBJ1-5	TGTGCCAGCAGTGACTCGGGTAGGGTACGGGACGAATGGTTGAGTTCGTTGAATCAGCCCCAGCATTTT	CASSDSGRVRDEWLSSLNQPQHF
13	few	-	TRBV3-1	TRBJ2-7	TGTGCCAGCAGCCAAACTGTGGGGTACGAGCAGTACTTC	CASSQTVGYEQYF
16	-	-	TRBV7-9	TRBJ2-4	TGTGCCAGCAGCTTAGCCTTGGGAGAGGGCAAAAACATTCAGTACTTC	CASSLALGEGKNIQYF
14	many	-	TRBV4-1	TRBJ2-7	TGCGCCAGCAGCCAAGTTCGCCAGGCAACCGAGCAGTACTTC	CASSQVRQATEQYF
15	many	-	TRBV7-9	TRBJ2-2	TGTGCCAGCAGCTTAGTTTCGCCGAACACCGGGGAGCTGTTTTTT	CASSLVSPNTGELFF
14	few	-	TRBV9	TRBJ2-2	TGTGCCAGCAGCGTATGGATGGGGGACCGGGAGCTGTTTTTT	CASSVWMGDRELFF
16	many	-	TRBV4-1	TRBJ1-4	TGCGCCAGCAGCCAAGAGCCGGCTGCAACTAATGAAAAACTGTTTTTT	CASSQEPAATNEKLFF
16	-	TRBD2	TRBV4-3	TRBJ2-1	TGCGCCAGCAGCCAAGTTACGGGAGGGCCCTACAATGAGCAGTTCTTC	CASSQVTGGPYNEQFF
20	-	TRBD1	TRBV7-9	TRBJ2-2	TGTGCCAGCAGCTACCAAATTGCGACAGGGTTGTTTTCGGACACCGGGGAGCTGTTTTTT	CASSYQIATGLFSDTGELFF
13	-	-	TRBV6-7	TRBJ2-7	TGTGCCAGTATGTTTCTACTCCCCTACGAGCAGTACTTC	CASMFLLPYEQYF
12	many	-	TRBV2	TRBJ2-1	TGTGCCAGCAGTGAAGCGCTGTCGCTCGCGTTCTTC	CASSEALSLAFF